This T cell receptor (beta chain) was obtained from a study of T cells in Graves' hyperthyroidism and ophthalmopathy. Study background: Specimen type is peripheral blood, collected at initial diagnosis prior to any treatment. Whole-study findings and limits: With a median lead of 6.5 months before onset, the model predicted ophthalmopathy.

This clonotype was seen only a few times. Its matching antigen is unknown. Just one base apart from a much larger clone, this may be a read error. The trim removed 4 bases at V and 4 bases at J, leaving 0 bases unmatched. The CDR3 contains 14 residues. Germline V CDR1 and CDR2: MRHNA, SNTAGT. Amplification of TCR beta CDR3 regions was performed using RNA transcripts as template. During a first-round RT-PCR of the TCR CDR3, the HTBI primer set was used. One entry per CDR3 protein, called by TCRdb with MiXCR from the multiplex PCR reads. Of about 770,000 distinct CDR3 sequences in the sample, approximately 18% are singletons; the top ten hold 16%. Hyperthyroidism, newly diagnosed and lasting under 2 months, affected patients aged 18 to 65.

This TCR was sampled from a woman between 45 and 60 years old with Graves' hyperthyroidism that later progressed to Graves' ophthalmopathy. The chain couples TRBV6-4 to TRBJ2-3, with 12 bases that match TRBD2. Sequencing used blood. CDR3 protein: CASSGTSGADTQYF. CDR3 in DNA: TGTGCCAGCAGTGGGACTAGCGGGGCAGATACGCAGTATTTT.